This T cell receptor beta chain is from a study of shared T cell receptors in the human thymus. Germline lookup yields CDR1 MNHEY and CDR2 SMNVEV (reference sequence). The CDR3 spans 16 residues. Trimming at V came to 2 bases and at J to 5 bases, leaving 8 bases not matched to a gene. TCRdb's copy holds only in-frame clones and misses some; the assay was immunoSEQ multiplex PCR. The table records hundreds of thousands of clones, 88% of them present only once. These records were also assigned to another study, of human thymus T cells. This second study notes: Surgeons resected thymus tissue during corrective heart surgery.

This rearrangement joins TRBV27 to TRBJ2-1, with 8 bases identical to TRBD1. The source is a boy under three years old with a congenital heart defect. The specimen sequenced was thymocytes. The CDR3 here is CASSLTRDRRHNEQFF. In nucleotides, the CDR3 is TGTGCCAGCAGTTTAACCCGGGACAGGCGGCACAATGAGCAGTTCTTC.